This TCR beta chain came from a study of tumor-infiltrating lymphocytes in localized non-small cell lung cancer (dated by TCRdb to the early 2020s). General notes on the study: Several histologies were represented in the cohort, which also included both smokers and never-smokers as well as patients whose samples were collected after neoadjuvant chemotherapy. Each patient contributed resected tumor tissue and uninvolved lung tissue from the same patient, described as non-adjacent to the tumor. The same patients underwent several integrated assays, with TCR sequencing performed together with flow cytometry, multiplex immunofluorescence, RNA-seq, exome sequencing and proteomics. In total, the ICON cohort was made up of under 180 surgical patients who had localized non-small cell lung cancer and whose tumors were resected. For 55 patients, immunoSEQ T-cell fraction was compared between paired tumor and uninvolved lung. Results the study describes overall, beyond this receptor: TCR-derived T-cell fraction did not differ between the flow cytometry-defined immunotypes IM1 (good prognosis) and IM2 (poor prognosis). Because different assays used different pieces of the same tissue, technical variation could not be distinguished from intratumor heterogeneity. Assay coverage differed among patients according to how much tissue was available, so only a subset of the cohort had TCR sequencing. Recurrence-free survival showed no association with tumor T-cell fraction from TCR sequencing (p = 0.61). Consistent with immunofluorescence CD3 counts, TCRbeta sequencing supported greater T cell infiltration in tumors than in uninvolved lung tissue.

The immunoSEQ assay used for TCR sequencing gave the T-cell fraction in both tumor and uninvolved lung tissue. In the source study's methods: In the survival analysis, patients were divided into a high T-cell fraction group (upper tertile) and a low T-cell fraction group (lower two tertiles), and the two groups were compared using a log-rank test. A signed-rank test was used to test differences in T-cell fraction between paired tumor and uninvolved lung samples. Not all clones reach the TCRdb copy of this immuneACCESS table, which keeps in-frame sequences only. Checked studies attribute under half of the gap to unresolved V genes and leave the rest unexplained. The DNA gave D and trimming, while V, J and clone size come from that table. Within this sample are about 22,000 clones, with roughly three quarters of them counted one time only. About 3.6% of the sample belongs to the ten largest clones.

Notes on this clone: Which antigen it targets is not known. Base-call qualities are not available, and no considerably larger clone is one nucleotide away.

The CDR3 has 14 amino acids, counting the end cysteine and phenylalanine. Solely the CDR3 DNA is kept, with 42 bases framed from the first base. According to the germline V gene, CDR1 reads MGHRA and CDR2 reads YSYEKL. Relative to germline, V is 4 bases shorter and J is 3 bases shorter, with 13 bases between their ends. ICON enrollment began in 2016, and the last patient was enrolled in September 2018. In a subcohort of about 76 patients, fresh tumor and matched uninvolved tissue were collected for in-depth immune analyses, with TCR sequencing among those analyses. DNA for TCR sequencing was isolated from bulk tissue, and no cell sorting was done.

The chain employs TRBV4-1 and TRBJ2-7; the D assignment is uncertain and may be TRBD1 or TRBD2, with 5 bases supporting each. The sample was lung tumor tissue. The sequence was obtained from a human donor with non-small cell lung cancer. The DNA reads TGCGCCAGCAGCCTAGCCGGGGCCGGCTACGAGCAGTACTTC. Its amino acids are CASSLAGAGYEQYF.